This T cell receptor beta chain was recorded in a study of blood T cell repertoires in COVID-19 (dated by TCRdb to 2018 to 2020). Turning to the overall study: The collaborator samples originated in the United States, Italy and Spain and spanned the acute and convalescent phases of COVID-19. Where available, HLA class I and class II types were obtained from metadata supplied by the sample provider rather than from assay-based typing. Sample metadata almost always included a de-identified subject ID, COVID-19 status, age in years and sex. The prospective study material was composed of cDNA or gDNA derived from T cells, B-cell-depleted T cells, or PBMCs. Deeply sampled blood TCRbeta repertoires from subjects exposed to, actively infected with, or recovered from COVID-19 were included in the dataset. The repertoires were released in a freely available public database intended as a resource for research on the immune response to SARS-CoV-2. Samples were obtained from the ongoing ImmuneRACE study (first 160 participants) and from 950 to 1,500 subjects provided by 6 global collaborators. Overall study results and their limits: The amount of clinical and demographic metadata varied by source and participant and was provided uncurated.

The CDR3 holds 17 amino acids from the cysteine to the phenylalanine. CDR3 DNA is the only sequence kept; it has 51 bases, read in frame from the first base. V is cut back by 4 bases and J by 5 bases, with 12 bases in the junction unmatched. Per the germline V gene, SGDLS is the CDR1 and YYNGEE is the CDR2. TCRbeta CDR3 regions were amplified from genomic DNA using the immunoSEQ Assay, a bias-controlled multiplex PCR. In the paper's pipeline: Nucleated cell counts per sample were estimated from amplification of reference gene primers within the assay. To quantify the absolute abundance of each unique TCRbeta CDR3 rearrangement, sequence reads were collapsed and filtered. For each sample, productive Simpson clonality was calculated as the square root of Simpson's diversity index over productive rearrangements. TCRdb took this table from immuneACCESS and kept in-frame rearrangements with V and J called. Such tables lack part of the clones; where checked against another copy, unresolved V genes explain under half of the gap, and the rest is unexplained. The V and J calls and clone size come from that table; D and trimming were worked out from the DNA. This sample holds around 80,000 clones; 65% to 85% were observed only once. Together, the top ten hold 4.8% of the sample.

A note on this clone: Its antigen specificity is not known. No base quality information exists; no much larger clone differs at one position.

The collaborating institutions used their own protocols to collect whole blood in K2EDTA tubes. For TCRbeta analysis, collaborators shipped samples in one of three forms: frozen whole blood, isolated PBMCs, or DNA extracted from either of those sample types. The chain employs TRBV9 and TRBJ2-5, with 12 bases matching TRBD2. The origin of this receptor is a woman aged 80 or over with active or convalescent COVID-19. Sequenced input: peripheral blood. The CDR3 region: CASSPTASGGAFETQYF. The nucleotides read TGTGCCAGCAGCCCAACGGCTAGCGGGGGGGCTTTCGAGACCCAGTACTTC.